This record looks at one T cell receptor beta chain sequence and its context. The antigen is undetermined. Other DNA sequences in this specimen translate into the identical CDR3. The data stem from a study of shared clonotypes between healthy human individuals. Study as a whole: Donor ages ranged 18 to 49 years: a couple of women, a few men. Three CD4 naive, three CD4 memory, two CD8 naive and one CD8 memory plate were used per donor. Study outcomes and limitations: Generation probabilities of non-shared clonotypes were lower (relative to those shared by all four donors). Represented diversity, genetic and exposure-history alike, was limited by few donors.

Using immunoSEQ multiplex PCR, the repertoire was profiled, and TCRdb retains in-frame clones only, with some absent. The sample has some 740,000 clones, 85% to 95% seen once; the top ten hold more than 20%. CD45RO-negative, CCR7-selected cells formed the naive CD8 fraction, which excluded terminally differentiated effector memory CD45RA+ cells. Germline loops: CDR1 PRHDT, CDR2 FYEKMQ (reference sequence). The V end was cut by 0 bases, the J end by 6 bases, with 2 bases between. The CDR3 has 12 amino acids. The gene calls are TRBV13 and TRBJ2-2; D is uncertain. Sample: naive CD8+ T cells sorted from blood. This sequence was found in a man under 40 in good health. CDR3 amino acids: CASSLGSGELFF. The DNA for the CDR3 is TGTGCCAGCAGCTTAGGGTCCGGGGAGCTGTTTTTT.